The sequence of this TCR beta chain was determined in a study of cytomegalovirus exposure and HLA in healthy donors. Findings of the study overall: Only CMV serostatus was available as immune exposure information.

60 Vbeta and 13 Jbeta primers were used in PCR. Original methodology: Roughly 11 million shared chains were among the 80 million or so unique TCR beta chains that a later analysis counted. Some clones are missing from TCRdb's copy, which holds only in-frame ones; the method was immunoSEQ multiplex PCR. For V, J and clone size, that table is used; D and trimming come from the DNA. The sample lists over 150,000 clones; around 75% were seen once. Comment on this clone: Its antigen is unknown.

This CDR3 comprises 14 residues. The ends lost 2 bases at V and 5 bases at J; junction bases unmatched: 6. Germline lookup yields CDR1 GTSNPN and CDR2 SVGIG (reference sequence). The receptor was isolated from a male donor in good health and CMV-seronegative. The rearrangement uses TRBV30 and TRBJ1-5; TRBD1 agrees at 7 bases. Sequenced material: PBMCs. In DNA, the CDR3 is TGTGCCTGGAGTACAACAGGGGTACATCAGCCCCAGCATTTT. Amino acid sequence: CAWSTTGVHQPQHF.